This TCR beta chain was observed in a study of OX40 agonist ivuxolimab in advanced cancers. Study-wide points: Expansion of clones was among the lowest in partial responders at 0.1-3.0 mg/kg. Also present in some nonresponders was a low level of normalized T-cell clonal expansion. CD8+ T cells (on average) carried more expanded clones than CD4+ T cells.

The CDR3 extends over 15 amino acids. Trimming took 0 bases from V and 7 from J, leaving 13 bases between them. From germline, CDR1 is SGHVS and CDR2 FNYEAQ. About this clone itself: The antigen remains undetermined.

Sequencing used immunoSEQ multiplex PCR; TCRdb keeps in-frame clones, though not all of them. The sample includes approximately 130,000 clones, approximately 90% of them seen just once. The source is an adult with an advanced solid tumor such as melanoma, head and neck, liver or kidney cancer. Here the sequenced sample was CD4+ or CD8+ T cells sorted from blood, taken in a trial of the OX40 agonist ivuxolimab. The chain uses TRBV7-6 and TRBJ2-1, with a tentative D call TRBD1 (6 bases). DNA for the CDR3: TGTGCCAGCAGCTTAGCGCAGGGGATGCGTAATGAGCAGTTCTTC. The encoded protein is CASSLAQGMRNEQFF.